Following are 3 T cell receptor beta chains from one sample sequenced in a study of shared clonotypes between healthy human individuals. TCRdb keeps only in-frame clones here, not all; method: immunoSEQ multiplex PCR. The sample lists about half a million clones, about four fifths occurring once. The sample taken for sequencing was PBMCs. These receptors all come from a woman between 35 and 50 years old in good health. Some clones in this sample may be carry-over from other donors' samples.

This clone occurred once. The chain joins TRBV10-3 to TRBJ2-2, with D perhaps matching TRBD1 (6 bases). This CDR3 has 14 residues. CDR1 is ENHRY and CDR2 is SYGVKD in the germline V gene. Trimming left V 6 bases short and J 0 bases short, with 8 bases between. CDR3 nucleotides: TGTGCCATCAGGGGGGCAGCGAACACCGGGGAGCTGTTTTTT. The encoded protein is CAIRGAANTGELFF.

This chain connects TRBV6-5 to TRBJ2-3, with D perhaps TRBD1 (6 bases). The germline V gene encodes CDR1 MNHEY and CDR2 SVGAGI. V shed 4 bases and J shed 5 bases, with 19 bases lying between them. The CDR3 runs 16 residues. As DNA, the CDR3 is TGTGCCAGCAGTTCGTACACCCTCTACAGGGAAGATACGCAGTATTTT. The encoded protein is CASSSYTLYREDTQYF.

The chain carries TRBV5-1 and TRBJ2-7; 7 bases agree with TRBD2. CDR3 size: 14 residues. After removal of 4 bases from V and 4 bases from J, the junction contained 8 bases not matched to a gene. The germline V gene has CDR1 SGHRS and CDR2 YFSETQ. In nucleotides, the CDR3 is TGCGCCAGCAGCCCCTTGTCGGGGGGATACGAGCAGTACTTC. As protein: CASSPLSGGYEQYF.